Shown below are 17 T cell receptor beta chains from a single sample sequenced in a study of T cell responses to AZD1222 COVID-19 vaccine. Sequenced by immunoSEQ multiplex PCR; TCRdb stores in-frame clones only, minus some. The data show about 120,000 clones, with approximately 94% seen just once and around 5% held by the top ten. The sequenced sample was peripheral blood, obtained 28 days after the second AZD1222 dose. The receptor source for this set is an adult who received the AZD1222 COVID-19 vaccine.

The chain links TRBV15 to TRBJ1-3, with a weak D call TRBD1 (5 bases). With 4 bases removed from V and 0 bases from J, the gap between germline ends came to 7 bases. The CDR3 sequence is 14 residues long. Germline assignment: CDR1 LNHNV and CDR2 YYDKDF (reference sequence). The CDR3 spells CATSTGDSGNTIYF. The CDR3 nucleotides are TGTGCCACCAGCACGGGGGACTCTGGAAACACCATATATTTT.

This clone appeared a single time. V and J are TRBV7-2 and TRBJ2-7, with 7 bases lining up with TRBD1. The V gene end was trimmed by 4 bases and the J gene end by 11 bases; junction bases not matched to a gene: 14. Germline V gene sequence: CDR1 SGHTA, CDR2 FQGNSA. The CDR3 is 14 amino acids. The CDR3 DNA sequence: TGTGCCAGCAGCTCGAGGGACAGTGACCCAAGGAAGTACTTC. It is translated as CASSSRDSDPRKYF.

The V and J genes are TRBV9 and TRBJ2-5; tentative D call: TRBD2 (5 bases). Trimming cost V 4 bases and J 1 base, with 14 bases left between them. Germline lookup yields CDR1 SGDLS and CDR2 YYNGEE. The CDR3 has 15 residues. The CDR3 region is CASSPRSEGQETQYF. CDR3 DNA sequence: TGTGCCAGCAGCCCCCGTAGCGAGGGCCAAGAGACCCAGTACTTC.

Only one count was recorded for this clone. V is TRBV19 and J is TRBJ2-7, with 8 positions matching TRBD1. V lost 5 bases, J lost 0 bases, and 6 bases stayed unmatched. CDR1 is LNHDA and CDR2 is SQIVND in the germline V gene (reference sequence). This CDR3 is built from 15 residues. The CDR3 is CASSDRGRSSYEQYF. In DNA form, the CDR3 reads TGTGCCAGTAGTGACAGGGGCAGGAGCTCCTACGAGCAGTACTTC.

The chain has TRBV5-4 and TRBJ1-2; 11 nucleotides line up with TRBD1. The CDR3 has 15 residues. CDR1 and CDR2 from the germline V gene are SGHNT and YYREEE (reference sequence). V was clipped by 3 bases and J by 5 bases; unmatched bases: 6. The CDR3 loop reads CASSWGQGVRYGYTF. The CDR3 nucleotides read TGTGCCAGCAGCTGGGGACAGGGGGTGAGGTATGGCTACACCTTC. The full variable domain, rest sourced from reference TRBV5-4 and TRBJ1-2, is ETGVTQSPTHLIKTRGQQVTLRCSSQSGHNTVSWYQQALGQGPQFIFQYYREEENGRGNFPPRFSGLQFPNYSSELNVNALELDDSALYLCASSWGQGVRYGYTFGSGTRLTVV.

The CDR3 region is CASSYSTGGAYEQYF. The CDR3 nucleotides read TGTGCCAGCAGTTACTCGACGGGAGGGGCCTACGAGCAGTACTTC. The chain has TRBV6-2 or TRBV6-3 and TRBJ2-7; 8 bases are shared with TRBD2. This CDR3 comprises 15 residues. V trimming: 0 bases; J trimming: 2 bases; junction bases outside the gene matches: 3. Germline values: CDR1 MNHEY, CDR2 SVGEGT.

This clone was counted once. V and J are TRBV19 and TRBJ2-7, with 8 nucleotides matching TRBD1. V shed 4 bases, J shed 4 bases, and the junction held 0 bases outside the gene matches. From germline, CDR1 is LNHDA and CDR2 SQIVND (reference sequence). CDR3 length: 12 residues. In DNA form, the CDR3 reads TGTGCCAGTAGTAGACAGGGGTACGAGCAGTACTTC. Encoded protein: CASSRQGYEQYF.

J is TRBJ1-1 and V is TRBV19; D perhaps matches TRBD1 (6 bases). Germline V gives CDR1 LNHDA, CDR2 SQIVND (reference sequence). The CDR3 extends over 12 amino acids. The CDR3 loop is CASGGGNTEAFF. In nucleotides, the CDR3 is TGTGCGAGCGGGGGCGGGAACACTGAAGCTTTCTTT.

The gene calls are TRBV14 and TRBJ2-1; the match to TRBD1 covers 12 bases. The germline gives CDR1 SGHDN, CDR2 FVKESK. Unmatched junction bases numbered 6, after V lost 0 bases and J lost 9 bases. The CDR3 spans 16 residues. The CDR3 here is CASSQDGDRGQREQFF. CDR3 DNA: TGTGCCAGCAGCCAAGATGGGGACAGGGGGCAACGTGAGCAGTTCTTC. Based on the CDR3 plus reference TRBV14 and TRBJ2-1, the full variable domain is EAGVTQFPSHSVIEKGQTVTLRCDPISGHDNLYWYRRVMGKEIKFLLHFVKESKQDESGMPNNRFLAERTGGTYSTLKVQPAELEDSGVYFCASSQDGDRGQREQFFGPGTRLTVL.

V and J are TRBV7-8 and TRBJ1-1; the match to TRBD1 covers 8 bases. J was trimmed by 3 bases and V by 5 bases; bases with no gene match: 2. The CDR3 extends over 13 amino acids. Germline loops: CDR1 SGHVS, CDR2 FQNEAQ. The CDR3 here is CASSRDRHTEAFF. CDR3 bases: TGTGCCAGCAGCAGGGACAGGCACACTGAAGCTTTCTTT.

This rearrangement joins TRBV9 to TRBJ1-1; TRBD1 might be the D (5 bases). V was clipped by 3 bases and J by 0 bases, with 12 bases between them. CDR1 is SGDLS and CDR2 is YYNGEE in the germline V gene. CDR3 length: 15 amino acids. This CDR3 is CASSAHGGMNTEAFF. Here the CDR3 DNA reads TGTGCCAGCAGCGCCCACGGGGGTATGAACACTGAAGCTTTCTTT.

The rearrangement joins TRBV4-3 to TRBJ2-3; tentative D call: TRBD2 (6 bases). CDR1 LGHNA and CDR2 YSLEER come from the germline V gene. With 1 base removed from V and 2 bases from J, the gap between germline ends came to 13 bases. This CDR3 has 16 amino acids. The CDR3 DNA reads TGCGCCAGCAGCCAAGTGGGGCGGGGCAACACAGATACGCAGTATTTT. Residues: CASSQVGRGNTDTQYF.

The chain links TRBV27 to TRBJ1-5; D remains ambiguous. CDR1 and CDR2 from the germline V gene are MNHEY and SMNVEV (reference sequence). CDR3 length: 13 amino acids. V was cut by 4 bases and J by 3 bases, with 7 bases left in between. The CDR3 DNA sequence: TGTGCCAGCAGTTCAACCATCAATCAGCCCCAGCATTTT. It encodes CASSSTINQPQHF.

This sequence joins TRBV18 and TRBJ2-7, with 12 bases fitting TRBD1. This CDR3 has 16 residues. With 0 bases clipped from V and 4 bases from J, the junction kept 4 bases outside the gene matches. Germline V gene data show CDR1 as KGHSH and CDR2 as LQKENI. CDR3 amino acids: CASSPPGTGGPYEQYF. CDR3 in DNA: TGTGCCAGCTCACCACCCGGGACAGGGGGCCCTTACGAGCAGTACTTC. The variable domain in full, with the rest retrieved from reference TRBV18 and TRBJ2-7, is NAGVMQNPRHLVRRRGQEARLRCSPMKGHSHVYWYRQLPEEGLKFMVYLQKENIIDESGMPKERFSAEFPKEGPSILRIQQVVRGDSAAYFCASSPPGTGGPYEQYFGPGTRLTVT.

The rearrangement links TRBV6-2 or TRBV6-3 to TRBJ2-7; maybe TRBD2 (6 bases). V lost 5 bases and J 6 bases, leaving 11 bases between the germline ends. The CDR3 consists of 12 residues. Germline CDR1 and CDR2: MNHEY and SVGEGT. CDR3 nucleotides: TGTGCCAGCAGTCGACTAGTTTCCGAGCAGTACTTC. As protein: CASSRLVSEQYF.

This clone was recorded once. V usage is TRBV4-3 and J usage is TRBJ2-1; the D is unclear. Germline V lookup: CDR1 LGHNA, CDR2 YSLEER. V lost 0 bases, J lost 8 bases, and 11 bases lay in between. The CDR3 runs to 14 residues. The CDR3 here is CASSQDKQGYEQFF. The DNA of the CDR3 is TGCGCCAGCAGCCAAGATAAGCAAGGATATGAGCAGTTCTTC.

The V call is TRBV3-1 (or the pseudogene TRBV3-2), the J call TRBJ2-2, with 14 bases matching TRBD2. Germline CDR1 reads LGHDT; CDR2 reads YNNKEL (reference sequence). Losses at the gene ends were 6 bases for V and 4 bases for J; bases not matched to a gene: 4. The CDR3 totals 16 residues. The CDR3 here is CASRYGTSGSTGELFF. In DNA, the CDR3 is TGTGCCAGCAGATACGGGACTAGCGGGAGCACCGGGGAGCTGTTTTTT.